The 2 T cell receptor beta chains presented below share a single source sample, sequenced in a study of cytomegalovirus exposure and HLA in healthy donors (dated by TCRdb to 2016 to 2017). Receptor amplification or capture employed the immunoSEQ multiplex PCR assay. For the multiplex PCR, a mixture combining 60 forward primers for TCR Vbeta segments and 13 reverse primers for TCR Jbeta segments was used. TCRdb mirrors the immuneACCESS table, restricted to in-frame sequences. Some clones are absent from its copies; in checked studies, under half trace to an unresolved V gene, and the reason for the others is unknown. The sample's records list 49,000 or so clones. Roughly 26% of the sample comes from the top ten. Sample: PBMCs. These receptors were taken from a man aged 35-49 years in good health and CMV-seropositive.

The genes are TRBV9 and TRBJ2-3, with 10 bases identical to TRBD2. The germline V gene has CDR1 SGDLS and CDR2 YYNGEE. This CDR3 has 16 amino acids. J gave up 2 bases and V 2 bases, and 5 bases lay outside the gene matches. The CDR3 spells CASSVPLAGNTDTQYF. DNA of the CDR3: TGTGCCAGCAGCGTTCCACTAGCGGGGAACACAGATACGCAGTATTTT.

The V and J genes are TRBV6-6 and TRBJ1-5; TRBD1 aligns across 7 bases. Unmatched junction bases numbered 12, after V lost 6 bases and J lost 7 bases. The CDR3 spans 15 residues. Germline CDR1 reads MNHNY; CDR2 reads SVGAGI (reference sequence). The chain's CDR3 is CASRTGASIRQPQHF. CDR3 nucleotide sequence: TGTGCCAGCAGAACAGGGGCCTCAATACGACAGCCCCAGCATTTT.